Reported below is one T cell receptor (beta chain). Its antigen is undetermined. Assay: immunoSEQ multiplex PCR; the TCRdb copy retains only in-frame clones and omits some. The sample consists of about 41,000 clones, around 79% of them appearing once. The data are from a study of memory CD4+ T cells and cytomegalovirus serostatus. In the study overall: Of the healthy Belgian adults, eight or nine were CMV seropositive and 20 to 30 seronegative.

Germline values: CDR1 LNHDA, CDR2 SQIVND (reference sequence). With 6 bases clipped from V and 1 base from J, the junction kept 3 bases outside the gene matches. The CDR3 length is 14 residues. Single viable CD3+CD4+CD8-CD45RO+ cells were sorted as the memory CD4+ T cells. Regarding the study as a whole: 67 of 164 known CMV-associated TCRbeta sequences appeared in CD4+ memory. Median bootstrapped AUC for CMV status was just under 0.97 originally, approximately 0.93 US-trained.

Sequencing used memory CD4+ T cells from blood. The V call is TRBV19, the J call TRBJ1-3, with 7 bases lining up with TRBD1. The clonotype originates from an adult in good health and CMV-seronegative. CDR3 protein: CASRSGQSGNTIYF. The CDR3 nucleotides are TGTGCCAGTAGGTCGGGACAGTCTGGAAACACCATATATTTT.